This TCR beta chain emerged from a study of blood T cell repertoires in COVID-19. Study in general: Spain, Italy and the United States supplied samples that represented acute and convalescent COVID-19. Sample material is recorded as cDNA or gDNA derived from T cells, B-cell-depleted T cells, or PBMCs.

Per the original methods: Estimates of nucleated cell counts were drawn from the amplification of reference gene primers. Libraries were prepared by immunoSEQ multiplex PCR; TCRdb keeps only in-frame clonotypes and omits some of them. V and J calls and clone size come straight from that table; D and trimming were deduced from the DNA. The sample yields tens of thousands of clones, around nine tenths seen once. V lost 5 bases to trimming and J lost 4 bases; unmatched junction nucleotides: 6. Germline V CDR1 and CDR2: MDHEN, SYDVKM. This CDR3 comprises 16 residues. The rearrangement uses TRBV28 and TRBJ2-3; 13 bases line up with TRBD2. Sequencing was done on a sample of peripheral blood. The clonotype originates from a man in his sixties with COVID-19, enrolled during active disease. For the CDR3, the DNA is TGTGCCAGCAGTCCATATACTAGCGGGAGGGCAGATACGCAGTATTTT. This encodes CASSPYTSGRADTQYF.